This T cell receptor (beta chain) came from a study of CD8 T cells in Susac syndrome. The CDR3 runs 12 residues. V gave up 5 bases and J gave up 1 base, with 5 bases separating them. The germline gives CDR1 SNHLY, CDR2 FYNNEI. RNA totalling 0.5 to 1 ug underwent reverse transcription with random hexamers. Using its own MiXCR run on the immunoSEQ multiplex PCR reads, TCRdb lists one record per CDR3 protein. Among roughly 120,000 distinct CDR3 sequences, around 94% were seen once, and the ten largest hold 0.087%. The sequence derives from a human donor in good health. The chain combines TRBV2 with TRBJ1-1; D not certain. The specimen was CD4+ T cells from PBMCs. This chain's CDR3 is CASSRENTEAFF. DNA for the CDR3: TGTGCCAGCAGTCGGGAGAACACTGAAGCTTTCTTT.